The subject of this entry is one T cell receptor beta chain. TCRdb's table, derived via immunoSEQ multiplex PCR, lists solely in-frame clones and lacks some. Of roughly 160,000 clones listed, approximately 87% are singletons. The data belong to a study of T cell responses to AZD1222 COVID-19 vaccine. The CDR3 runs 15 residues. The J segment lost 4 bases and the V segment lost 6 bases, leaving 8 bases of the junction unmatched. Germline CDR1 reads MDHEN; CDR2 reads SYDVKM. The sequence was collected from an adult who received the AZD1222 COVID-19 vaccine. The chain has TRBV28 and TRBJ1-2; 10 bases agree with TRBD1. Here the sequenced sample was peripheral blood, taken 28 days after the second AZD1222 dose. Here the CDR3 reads CASSLGQGVAYGYTF. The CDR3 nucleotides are TGTGCCAGCAGCCTAGGACAGGGGGTCGCCTATGGCTACACCTTC.